A selection of T cell receptor beta chains follows, all from one sample in a study of OX40 agonist ivuxolimab in advanced cancers. Only in-frame clones appear in the TCRdb table, and some are missing; sequencing was by immunoSEQ multiplex PCR. The sample lists tens of thousands of clones, approximately 88% occurring once. The source was CD4+ or CD8+ T cells sorted from blood, collected in a trial of the OX40 agonist ivuxolimab. These receptors were collected from an adult with an advanced solid tumor such as melanoma, head and neck, liver or kidney cancer. CDR3s include the opening cysteine and the closing phenylalanine or tryptophan. A D gene is named only where the DNA matches it firmly. Only some rows state a clone size, as once, few, many or a class for expanded clones.

DNA,CDR3,J,D,size,V
TGTGCCAGCCGCCTCGACAGGGCGGGTTACAATGAGCAGTTCTTC,CASRLDRAGYNEQFF,TRBJ2-1,TRBD1,few,TRBV28
TGTGCCAGCAGTTACGTCAGGGGTTCCTACAATGAGCAGTTCTTC,CASSYVRGSYNEQFF,TRBJ2-1,NA,NA,TRBV6-6
TGTGCCAGCAGTGAACGCAACTCAGATACGCAGTATTTT,CASSERNSDTQYF,TRBJ2-3,NA,medium-sized,TRBV6-1
TGCGCCAGCAGCTACCGACAGGGGGGTTTTTACAATGAGCAGTTCTTC,CASSYRQGGFYNEQFF,TRBJ2-1,TRBD1,NA,TRBV4-3
TGTGCCAGCAGCTTAGGGACAGGGAACTACTACGAGCAGTACTTC,CASSLGTGNYYEQYF,TRBJ2-7,TRBD1,NA,TRBV7-8
TGTGCCAGCAGAGACTCAGGGGGGATTTCACCCCTCCACTTT,CASRDSGGISPLHF,TRBJ1-6,TRBD1,NA,TRBV2
TGTGCCACCAGCAGGGGACGTCCCTCCTACGAGCAGTACTTC,CATSRGRPSYEQYF,TRBJ2-7,NA,NA,TRBV15
TGTGCCGGGCCGGTTGGCTACACCTTC,CAGPVGYTF,TRBJ1-2,NA,NA,TRBV2
TGTGCCAGCAGCCCGACCGGCTCCCTGGGCCAGCCCCAGCATTTT,CASSPTGSLGQPQHF,TRBJ1-5,NA,NA,TRBV9
TGTGCCAGCACCCAGCACCCTTCAAGGGCCTATGGCTACACCTTC,CASTQHPSRAYGYTF,TRBJ1-2,NA,NA,TRBV5-6
TGTGCCACCAGCAGAGATCGCTTCGGACATGAGCAGTTCTTC,CATSRDRFGHEQFF,TRBJ2-1,NA,NA,TRBV15
TGTGCCAGCAGTGGGGGACGGCCGGGGACTGAAGCTTTCTTT,CASSGGRPGTEAFF,TRBJ1-1,NA,NA,TRBV6-6
TGTGCCAGCAGCCCCGGACAGGTTGAAAAACTGTTTTTT,CASSPGQVEKLFF,TRBJ1-4,TRBD1,once,TRBV11-2
TGTGCCAGCACTCCGGCGGGAGGAGGCTACACCTTC,CASTPAGGGYTF,TRBJ1-2,NA,once,TRBV2
TGTGCCAGCAGCCAAGAAGACAGGGAGATAGATACGCAGTATTTT,CASSQEDREIDTQYF,TRBJ2-3,TRBD1,NA,TRBV4-2
TGTGCCAGCAGCCAAGAAGGGGAGAGTTCGTATGGCTACACCTTC,CASSQEGESSYGYTF,TRBJ1-2,NA,NA,TRBV4-2
TGTGCCAGCTCACTCAGGGAAAGTGACACTGAAGCTTTCTTT,CASSLRESDTEAFF,TRBJ1-1,NA,NA,TRBV18
TGTGCCAGCAGTTCCCCGGGGGCCACAGATACGCAGTATTTT,CASSSPGATDTQYF,TRBJ2-3,NA,NA,TRBV28
TGTGCCAGCAGTGAAGGAAATCCCTCCTCCGTCACCGGGGAGCTGTTTTTT,CASSEGNPSSVTGELFF,TRBJ2-2,NA,once,TRBV2
TGTGCCTGGAGTGGGGGGAGCAATCAGCCCCAGCATTTT,CAWSGGSNQPQHF,TRBJ1-5,NA,NA,TRBV30
TGTGCCAGCAGTAGTAGCGGGAGTTACGAGCAGTACTTC,CASSSSGSYEQYF,TRBJ2-7,TRBD2,NA,TRBV28
TGTGCCAGCAGCCTGGACAATGAGCAGTTCTTC,CASSLDNEQFF,TRBJ2-1,NA,NA,TRBV11-2
TGTGCCAGTAGTATATTGGGACAGGCGAACAATGAGCAGTTCTTC,CASSILGQANNEQFF,TRBJ2-1,TRBD1,NA,TRBV19
TGTGCCAGCAGCTCGCTCGGGACTGAAGCTTTCTTT,CASSSLGTEAFF,TRBJ1-1,NA,NA,TRBV7-2
TGTGCCAGCAGTTACCCGACAGGGTTAAGCTACGAGCAGTACTTC,CASSYPTGLSYEQYF,TRBJ2-7,TRBD1,few,TRBV6-6
TGTGCCAGCAGCGGGTCAGAATCCTACGAGCAGTACTTC,CASSGSESYEQYF,TRBJ2-7,NA,NA,TRBV28
TGCGCCAGCAGCTTGGAGACGGGTCCCAACTATGGCTACACCTTC,CASSLETGPNYGYTF,TRBJ1-2,NA,NA,TRBV5-1